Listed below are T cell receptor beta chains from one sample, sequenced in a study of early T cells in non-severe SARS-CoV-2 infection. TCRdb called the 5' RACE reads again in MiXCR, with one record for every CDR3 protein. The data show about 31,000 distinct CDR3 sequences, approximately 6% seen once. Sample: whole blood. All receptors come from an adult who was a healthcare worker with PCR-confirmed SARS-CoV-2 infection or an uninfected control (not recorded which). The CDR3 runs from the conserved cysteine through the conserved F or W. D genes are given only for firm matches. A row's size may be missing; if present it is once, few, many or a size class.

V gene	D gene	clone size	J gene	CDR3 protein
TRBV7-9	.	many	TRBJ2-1	CASSHRDTGFNEQFF
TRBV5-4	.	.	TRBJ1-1	CAIKKGPFTEEKAFF
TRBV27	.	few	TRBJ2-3	CANPPRRCQGTQYF
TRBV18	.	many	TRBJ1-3	CASSPDRDHRGNTIYF
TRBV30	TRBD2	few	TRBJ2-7	CAWTSGTSGYEQYF
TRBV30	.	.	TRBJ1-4	CAWSPGEGEKLFF
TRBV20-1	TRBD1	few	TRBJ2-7	CSALKTGEGEQYF
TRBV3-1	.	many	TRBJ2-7	CASSQYGTSYEQYF
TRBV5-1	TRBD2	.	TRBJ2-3	CASSLPRFPGLAVTDTQYF
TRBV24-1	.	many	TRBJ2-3	CATSEPKQAADTQYF
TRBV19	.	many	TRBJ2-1	CASSITRGRGPGGSYNEQFF
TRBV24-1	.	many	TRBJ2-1	CATSALGPYNEQFF
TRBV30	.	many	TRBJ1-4	CAWSVLGKLFF
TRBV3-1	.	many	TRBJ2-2	CASSQGSGDTGELFF
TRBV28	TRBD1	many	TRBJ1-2	CASSPGGVSYGYTF
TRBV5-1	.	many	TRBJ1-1	CASSRQDGRGTEAFF
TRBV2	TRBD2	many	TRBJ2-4	CASSVGRAQDIQYF
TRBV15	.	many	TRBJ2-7	CATSREAHLAYEQYF
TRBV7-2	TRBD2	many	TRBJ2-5	CASSLVGLAGETQYF
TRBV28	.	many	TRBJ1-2	CASSLSGDYGYTF
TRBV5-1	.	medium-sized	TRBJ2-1	CASSLLLGANEQFF
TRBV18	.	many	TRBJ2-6	CASSPPKAGSSSGANVLTF
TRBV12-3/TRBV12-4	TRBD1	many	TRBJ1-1	CASSRTGLNTEAFF
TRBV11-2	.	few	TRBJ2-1	CASSSTPSSYNEQFF
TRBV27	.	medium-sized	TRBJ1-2	CASSSTPSYGYTF
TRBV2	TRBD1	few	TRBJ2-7	CASSGRDRGPYEQYF
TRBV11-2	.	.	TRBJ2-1	CASSLGSNEQFF
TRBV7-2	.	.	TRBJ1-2	CASSLEGNYGYTF
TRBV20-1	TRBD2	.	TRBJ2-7	CSGVDRLAGTYEQYF
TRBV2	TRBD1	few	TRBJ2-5	CASTRGQGETQYF
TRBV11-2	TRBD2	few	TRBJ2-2	CASSLSGGRVNTGELFF
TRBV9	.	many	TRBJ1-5	CASSPHGRGQPQHF
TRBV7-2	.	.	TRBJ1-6	CASSPNRINNSPLHF
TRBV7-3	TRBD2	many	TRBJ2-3	CATPLAGGADTQYF
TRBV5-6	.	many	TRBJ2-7	CASSRMGVFYEQYF
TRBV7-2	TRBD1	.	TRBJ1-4	CASSSTGTGGEKLFF
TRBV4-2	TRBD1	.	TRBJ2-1	CASSQLTGGSYNEQFF
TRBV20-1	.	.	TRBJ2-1	CSASGTSSYNEQFF
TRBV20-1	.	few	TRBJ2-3	CSAQREFDTQYF
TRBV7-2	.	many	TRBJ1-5	CASSTTQGKPQHF
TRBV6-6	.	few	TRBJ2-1	CASSYSKALLSNNEQFF
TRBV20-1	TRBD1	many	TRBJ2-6	CSARTGFTAVGANVLTF
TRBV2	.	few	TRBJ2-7	CASSETPQTQYF
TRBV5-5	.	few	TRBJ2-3	CASSLPPDTQYF
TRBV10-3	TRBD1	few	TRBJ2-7	CAIRGQTYEQYF
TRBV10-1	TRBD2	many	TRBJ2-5	CASTAGLAGGGRETQYF
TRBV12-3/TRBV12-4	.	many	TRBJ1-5	CASSLEDQPQHF
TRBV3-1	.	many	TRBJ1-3	CASSSPQPGRNTIYF
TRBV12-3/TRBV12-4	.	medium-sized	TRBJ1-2	CASSVPPGTDGYTF
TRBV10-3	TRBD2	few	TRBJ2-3	CAISGPLLAGGTDTQYF
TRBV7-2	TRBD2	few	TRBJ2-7	CASSERDFTYEQYF
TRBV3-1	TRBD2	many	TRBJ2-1	CASSQEGLLRRESSYNEQFF
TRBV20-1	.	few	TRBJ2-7	CSARGTQLLFTPTYEQYF
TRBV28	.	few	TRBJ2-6	CAIRRSSGANVLTF
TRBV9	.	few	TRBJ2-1	CASSVGATRNEQFF
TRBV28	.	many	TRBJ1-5	CASSPPRSNQPQHF